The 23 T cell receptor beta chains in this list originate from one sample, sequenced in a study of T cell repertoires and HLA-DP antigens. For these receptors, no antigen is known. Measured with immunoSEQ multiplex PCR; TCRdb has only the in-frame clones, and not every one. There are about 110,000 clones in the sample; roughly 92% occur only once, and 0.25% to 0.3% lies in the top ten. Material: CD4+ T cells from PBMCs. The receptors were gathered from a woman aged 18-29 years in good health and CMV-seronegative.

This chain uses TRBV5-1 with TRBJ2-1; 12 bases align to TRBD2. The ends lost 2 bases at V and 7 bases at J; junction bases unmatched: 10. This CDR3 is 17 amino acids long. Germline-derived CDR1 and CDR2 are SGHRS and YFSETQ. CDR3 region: CASSFPSSGRAANEQFF. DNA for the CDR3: TGCGCCAGCAGCTTCCCATCTAGCGGGAGGGCTGCAAATGAGCAGTTCTTC.

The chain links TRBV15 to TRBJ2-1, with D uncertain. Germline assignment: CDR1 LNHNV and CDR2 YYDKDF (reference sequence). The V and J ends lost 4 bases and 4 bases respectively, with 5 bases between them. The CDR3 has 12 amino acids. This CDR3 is CATSTAYNEQFF. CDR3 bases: TGTGCCACCAGCACAGCATACAATGAGCAGTTCTTC.

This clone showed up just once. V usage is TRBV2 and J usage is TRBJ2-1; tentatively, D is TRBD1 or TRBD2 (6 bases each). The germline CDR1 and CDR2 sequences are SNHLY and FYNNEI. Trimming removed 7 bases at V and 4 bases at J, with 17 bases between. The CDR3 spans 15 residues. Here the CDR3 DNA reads TGTGCCAGCAATCAGAGGGGGACTTCTTACAATGAGCAGTTCTTC. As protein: CASNQRGTSYNEQFF.

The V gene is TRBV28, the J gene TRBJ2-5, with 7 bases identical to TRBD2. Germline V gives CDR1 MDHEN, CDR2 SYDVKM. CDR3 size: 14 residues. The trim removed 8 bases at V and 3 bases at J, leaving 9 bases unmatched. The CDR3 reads CASGPSGVKETQYF. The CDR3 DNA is TGTGCCAGCGGGCCCAGCGGGGTAAAAGAGACCCAGTACTTC.

The CDR3 DNA reads as TGTGCCAGCAGCTTAAGTGGGCGTGAGACCCAGTACTTC. This sequence encodes CASSLSGRETQYF. The J gene is TRBJ2-5, the V gene TRBV7-3; no reliable D call. CDR1 and CDR2 from the germline V gene are SGHTA and FQGTGA. Trimming left V 1 base short and J 5 bases short, with 8 bases between. The CDR3 is made up of 13 amino acids.

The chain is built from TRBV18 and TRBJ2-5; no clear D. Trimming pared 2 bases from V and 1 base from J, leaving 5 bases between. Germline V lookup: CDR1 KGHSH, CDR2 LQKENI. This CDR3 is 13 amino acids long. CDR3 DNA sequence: TGTGCCAGCTCACCATTAGGCCAAGAGACCCAGTACTTC. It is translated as CASSPLGQETQYF.

CDR3 loop: CSVGGGLVTEAFF. CDR3 sequence (DNA): TGCAGCGTTGGGGGGGGGTTGGTGACTGAAGCTTTCTTT. The rearrangement uses TRBV29-1 and TRBJ1-1; tentatively, D is TRBD1 (5 bases). V lost 4 bases and J lost 5, with 14 bases in between. CDR1 is SQVTM, CDR2 ANQGSEA, per germline. This CDR3 spans 13 amino acids.

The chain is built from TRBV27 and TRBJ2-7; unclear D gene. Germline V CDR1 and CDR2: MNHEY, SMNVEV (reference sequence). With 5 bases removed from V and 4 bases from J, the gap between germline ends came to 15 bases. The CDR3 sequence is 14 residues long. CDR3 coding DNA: TGTGCCAGCAGTCGCGATGGGGTAGGGTACGAGCAGTACTTC. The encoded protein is CASSRDGVGYEQYF.

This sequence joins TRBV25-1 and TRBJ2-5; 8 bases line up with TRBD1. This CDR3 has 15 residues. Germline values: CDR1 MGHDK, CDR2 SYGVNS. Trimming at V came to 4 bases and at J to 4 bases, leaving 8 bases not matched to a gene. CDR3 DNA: TGTGCCAGCAGTGCGCAGGGGGCGTGGGCAGAGACCCAGTACTTC. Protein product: CASSAQGAWAETQYF.

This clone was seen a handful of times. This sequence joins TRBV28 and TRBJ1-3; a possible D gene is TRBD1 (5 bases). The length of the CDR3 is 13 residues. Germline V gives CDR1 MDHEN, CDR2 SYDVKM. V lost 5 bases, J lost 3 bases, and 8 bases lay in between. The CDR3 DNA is TGTGCCAGCAGTCCAGGGATTGGAAACACCATATATTTT. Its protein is CASSPGIGNTIYF.

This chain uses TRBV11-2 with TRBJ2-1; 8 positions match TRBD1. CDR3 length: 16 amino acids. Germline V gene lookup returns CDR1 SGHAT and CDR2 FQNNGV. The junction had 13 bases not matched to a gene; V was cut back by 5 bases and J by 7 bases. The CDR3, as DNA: TGTGCCAGCAGCGCGACCGGACAGGGTTTGAAGAATGAGCAGTTCTTC. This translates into CASSATGQGLKNEQFF.

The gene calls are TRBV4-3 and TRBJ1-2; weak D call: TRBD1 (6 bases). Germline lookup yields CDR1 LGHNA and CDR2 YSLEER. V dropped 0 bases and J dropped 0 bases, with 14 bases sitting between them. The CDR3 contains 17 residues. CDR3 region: CASSQDYQQGANYGYTF. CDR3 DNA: TGCGCCAGCAGCCAAGATTACCAACAGGGAGCTAACTATGGCTACACCTTC.

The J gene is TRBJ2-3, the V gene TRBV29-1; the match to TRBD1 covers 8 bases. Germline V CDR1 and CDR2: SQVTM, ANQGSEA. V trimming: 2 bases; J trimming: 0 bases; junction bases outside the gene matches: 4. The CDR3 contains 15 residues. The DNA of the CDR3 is TGCAGCGTTGAAAAAAACAGGGGGAGCACAGATACGCAGTATTTT. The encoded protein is CSVEKNRGSTDTQYF.

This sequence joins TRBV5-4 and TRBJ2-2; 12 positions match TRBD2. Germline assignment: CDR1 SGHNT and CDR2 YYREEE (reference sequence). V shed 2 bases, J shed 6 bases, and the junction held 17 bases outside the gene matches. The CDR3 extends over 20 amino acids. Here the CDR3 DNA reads TGTGCCAGCAGCTTCGCCGGACTAGCGGGGAGAGAGATATTGTCCGGGGAGCTGTTTTTT. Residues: CASSFAGLAGREILSGELFF.

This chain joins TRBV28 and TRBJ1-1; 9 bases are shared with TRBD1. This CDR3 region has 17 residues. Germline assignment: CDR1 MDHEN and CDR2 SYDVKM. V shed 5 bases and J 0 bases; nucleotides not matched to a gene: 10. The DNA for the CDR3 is TGTGCCAGCAGTCCCAGGGGGACAGGGATTTTGAACACTGAAGCTTTCTTT. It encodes CASSPRGTGILNTEAFF.

CDR3 loop: CASSSDRGTNNQPQHF. Written as DNA, the CDR3 is TGTGCCAGCAGCTCTGACAGGGGAACAAACAATCAGCCCCAGCATTTT. The chain combines TRBV5-6 with TRBJ1-5; 8 bases match TRBD1. CDR3 length equals 16 residues. Per germline, CDR1 SGHDT and CDR2 YYEEEE. V lost 3 bases to trimming and J lost 3 bases; unmatched junction nucleotides: 8.

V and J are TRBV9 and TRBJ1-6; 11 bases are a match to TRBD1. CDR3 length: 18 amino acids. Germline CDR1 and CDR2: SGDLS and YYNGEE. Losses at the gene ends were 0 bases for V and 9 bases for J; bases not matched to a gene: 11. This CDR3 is CASSVGGGSGQGVSPLHF. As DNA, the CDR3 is TGTGCCAGCAGCGTAGGGGGTGGATCGGGACAGGGGGTTTCACCCCTCCACTTT.

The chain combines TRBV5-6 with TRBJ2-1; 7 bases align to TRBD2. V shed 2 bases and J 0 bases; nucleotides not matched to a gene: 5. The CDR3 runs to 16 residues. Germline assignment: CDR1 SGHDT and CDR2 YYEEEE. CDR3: CASSFIKRGSYNEQFF. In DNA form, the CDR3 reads TGTGCCAGCAGCTTTATAAAGCGGGGCTCCTACAATGAGCAGTTCTTC. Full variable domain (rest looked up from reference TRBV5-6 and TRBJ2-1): DAGVTQSPTHLIKTRGQQVTLRCSPKSGHDTVSWYQQALGQGPQFIFQYYEEEERQRGNFPDRFSGHQFPNYSSELNVNALLLGDSALYLCASSFIKRGSYNEQFFGPGTRLTVL.

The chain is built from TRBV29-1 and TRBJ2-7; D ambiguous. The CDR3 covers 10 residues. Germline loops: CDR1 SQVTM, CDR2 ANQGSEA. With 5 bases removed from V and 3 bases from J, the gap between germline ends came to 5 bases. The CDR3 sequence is CSVKIYEQYF. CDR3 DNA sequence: TGCAGCGTTAAGATCTACGAGCAGTACTTC.

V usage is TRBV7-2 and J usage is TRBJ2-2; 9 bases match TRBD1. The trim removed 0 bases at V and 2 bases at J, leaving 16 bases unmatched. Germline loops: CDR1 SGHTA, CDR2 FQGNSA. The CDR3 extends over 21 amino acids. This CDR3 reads CASSLAPPAVWDRDNTGELFF. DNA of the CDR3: TGTGCCAGCAGCTTAGCCCCCCCTGCGGTTTGGGACAGGGACAACACCGGGGAGCTGTTTTTT. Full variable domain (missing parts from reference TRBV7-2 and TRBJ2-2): GAGVSQSPSNKVTEKGKDVELRCDPISGHTALYWYRQSLGQGLEFLIYFQGNSAPDKSGLPSDRFSAERTGGSVSTLTIQRTQQEDSAVYLCASSLAPPAVWDRDNTGELFFGEGSRLTVL.

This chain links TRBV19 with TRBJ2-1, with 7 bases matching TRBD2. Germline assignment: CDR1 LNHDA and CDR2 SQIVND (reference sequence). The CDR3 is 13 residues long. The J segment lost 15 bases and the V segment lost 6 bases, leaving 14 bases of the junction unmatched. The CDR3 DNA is TGTGCCAGTAGCCCTAGCGGCAACCCCAAGCGGTTCTTC. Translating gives CASSPSGNPKRFF.

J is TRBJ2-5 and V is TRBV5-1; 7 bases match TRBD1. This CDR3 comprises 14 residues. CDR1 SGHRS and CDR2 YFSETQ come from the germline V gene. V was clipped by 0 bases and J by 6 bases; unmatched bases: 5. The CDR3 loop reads CASSLDRGTKTQYF. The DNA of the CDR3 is TGCGCCAGCAGCTTGGACAGGGGCACGAAGACCCAGTACTTC.

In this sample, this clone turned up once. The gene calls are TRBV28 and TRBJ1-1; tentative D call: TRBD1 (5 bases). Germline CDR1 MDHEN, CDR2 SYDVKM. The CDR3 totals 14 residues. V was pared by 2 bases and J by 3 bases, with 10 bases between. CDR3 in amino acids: CASSLPGQDTEAFF. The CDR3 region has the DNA TGTGCCAGCAGTTTACCGGGGCAGGACACTGAAGCTTTCTTT.